This entry lists 17 T cell receptor beta chains sequenced from one sample in a study of T-cell reconstitution after alpha-beta-depleted transplantation in children. Preparing the TCRbeta library involved the use of unique molecular identifiers. TCRdb processed the PCR reads anew with MiXCR; each CDR3 protein has one entry. The table records 500,000 to 650,000 distinct CDR3 sequences, 10% to 15% of them present only once. The material sequenced was PBMCs, mostly from graft donor cells, taken 360 days after TCRalphabeta/CD19-depleted stem cell transplant. Receptor source: a male patient younger than 18 who had a stem cell transplant for acute myeloid leukemia, so the T cells may come from the graft donor.

As for this clonotype: At one of its ends the junction is not consistent with the germline gene, which may arise from a read error. The V gene is TRBV5-5, the J gene TRBJ2-7; D ambiguous. Per germline, CDR1 SGHKS and CDR2 YYEKEE (reference sequence). This CDR3 has 12 amino acids. CDR3 protein: CANSLRGNEQYF. DNA of the CDR3: TGTGCCAACAGCTTGCGCGGAAACGAGCAGTACTTC.

This clonotype has more than one count but fewer than ten. The V call is TRBV2, the J call TRBJ2-1; D may be TRBD2 (6 bases). The CDR3 has 16 residues. Germline lookup yields CDR1 SNHLY and CDR2 FYNNEI. Deletions cut 5 bases from V and 9 bases from J, with 23 bases between. In DNA, the CDR3 is TGTGCCAGCAGTTCCCCCGGGGGACTGTTACCAATTGAGCAGTTCTTC. Its translation: CASSSPGGLLPIEQFF.

This clonotype was recorded many times. V gene TRBV28 combines with J gene TRBJ2-5, with 8 bases matching TRBD1. J gave up 2 bases and V 2 bases, and 7 bases lay outside the gene matches. Germline CDR1 reads MDHEN; CDR2 reads SYDVKM. This CDR3 has 16 amino acids. CDR3: CASSLGQGRAQETQYF. As DNA, the CDR3 is TGTGCCAGCAGTTTAGGACAGGGACGGGCTCAAGAGACCCAGTACTTC.

This clonotype showed up many times. V gene TRBV7-6 combines with J gene TRBJ2-7, with 7 bases fitting TRBD2. V lost 5 bases to trimming and J lost 1 base; unmatched junction nucleotides: 20. Looked up from germline, CDR1 is SGHVS and CDR2 is FNYEAQ. The CDR3 covers 19 residues. In nucleotides, the CDR3 is TGTGCCAGCAGCCTTAGTGGGAGGCAGGCGGGAGTGGGTTCCTACGAGCAGTACTTC. Amino acid sequence: CASSLSGRQAGVGSYEQYF.

This clonotype was counted a few times. The rearrangement joins TRBV20-1 to TRBJ2-2, with D maybe TRBD2 (5 bases). The CDR3 length is 16 residues. V lost 1 base, J lost 3 bases, and 15 bases lay in between. Germline V gene sequence: CDR1 DFQATT, CDR2 SNEGSKA (reference sequence). In nucleotides, the CDR3 is TGCAGTGCTAGAGTCCTTGGGGAGCTGGACACCGGGGAGCTGTTTTTT. It encodes CSARVLGELDTGELFF.

V and J are TRBV7-8 and TRBJ2-1; tentatively, D is TRBD2 (5 bases). From germline, CDR1 is SGHVS and CDR2 FQNEAQ. The CDR3 runs 15 residues. The ends were cut back, 3 bases at V and 7 bases at J, with 16 bases in the middle. CDR3 sequence reads: CASSFLALPNNEQFF. CDR3 nucleotide sequence: TGTGCCAGCAGCTTCCTAGCTCTCCCTAATAATGAGCAGTTCTTC.

This clonotype came up many times. The chain carries TRBV29-1 and TRBJ2-3; D gene uncertain. This CDR3 is 13 amino acids long. The germline gives CDR1 SQVTM, CDR2 ANQGSEA. Trimming left V 4 bases short and J 2 bases short, with 10 bases between. The CDR3 nucleotides read TGCAGCGTTGTACCTCAAAACACAGATACGCAGTATTTT. Translation gives CSVVPQNTDTQYF.

V is TRBV27 and J is TRBJ2-7; weak D call: TRBD2 (5 bases). The germline V and J ends were trimmed by 3 bases and 2 bases, with 11 bases remaining between them. The CDR3 contains 14 residues. In germline, CDR1 is MNHEY, CDR2 SMNVEV (reference sequence). The CDR3 coding sequence is TGTGCCAGCAGTTTGAGGGAAGGCGCCTACGAGCAGTACTTC. It yields the protein CASSLREGAYEQYF.

The chain employs TRBV7-2 and TRBJ2-7; no firm D call. Trimming left V 4 bases short and J 4 bases short, with 14 bases between. Germline CDR1 is SGHTA and CDR2 is FQGNSA. This CDR3 contains 14 residues. CDR3 nucleotides: TGTGCCAGCAGCTCGCCGTTCGCTTGGTACGAGCAGTACTTC. It encodes CASSSPFAWYEQYF.

This clonotype came up a few times. The chain carries TRBV6-2 or TRBV6-3 and TRBJ2-1, with a tentative D call TRBD1 (5 bases). This CDR3 has 17 amino acids. V lost 2 bases to trimming and J lost 2 bases, with 16 bases between them. Germline V gene sequence: CDR1 MNHEY, CDR2 SVGEGT. As DNA, the CDR3 is TGTGCCAGCAGTTACGACCGGCGTAGGGGCGCCTACAATGAGCAGTTCTTC. Protein product: CASSYDRRRGAYNEQFF.

This chain uses TRBV28 with TRBJ2-5; 15 nucleotides align to TRBD2. Germline CDR1 reads MDHEN; CDR2 reads SYDVKM. Unmatched junction bases numbered 9, after V lost 3 bases and J lost 1 base. The CDR3 is made up of 19 amino acids. In DNA, the CDR3 is TGTGCCAGCAGTTTGGGTACGGGACTAGCGGGAGGCCGCCAAGAGACCCAGTACTTC. Protein sequence: CASSLGTGLAGGRQETQYF.

J is TRBJ1-3 and V is TRBV29-1, with D tentatively TRBD1 (6 bases). The germline V and J ends were trimmed by 2 bases and 2 bases, with 7 bases remaining between them. This CDR3 is 13 amino acids long. The germline CDR1 and CDR2 sequences are SQVTM and ANQGSEA. CDR3 region: CSVEKGAGNTIYF. The CDR3 DNA sequence: TGCAGCGTTGAAAAGGGGGCTGGAAACACCATATATTTT.

The chain carries TRBV4-2 and TRBJ2-5; TRBD1 matches 9 bases. CDR3 length: 16 amino acids. CDR1 is LGHNA and CDR2 is YNFKEQ in the germline V gene. The V and J ends lost 3 bases and 0 bases, in that order; junction bases with no gene match: 5. CDR3 DNA sequence: TGTGCCAGCAGCCACGTAGACAGGGGGTACCAAGAGACCCAGTACTTC. Amino acids: CASSHVDRGYQETQYF.

A few counts support this clonotype. The V gene is TRBV5-5, the J gene TRBJ2-5; either TRBD1 or TRBD2 may supply D (5 bases each). V lost 5 bases, J lost 5 bases, and 16 bases lay in between. Per the germline V gene, CDR1 is SGHKS and CDR2 is YYEKEE (reference sequence). The CDR3 loop spans 14 amino acids. Here the CDR3 reads CASSSSYRRETQYF. Written as DNA, the CDR3 is TGTGCCAGCAGTTCGAGCTACAGGAGGGAGACCCAGTACTTC.

This clonotype showed up just a few times. A junction end diverges from the germline sequence, so it may reflect a read error. The rearrangement uses TRBV6-5 and TRBJ1-1; D remains unclear. The V gene's germline CDR1 is MNHEY and CDR2 SVGAGI. The CDR3 length is 14 residues. This CDR3 reads CASSYSEVKTEAFF. CDR3 in DNA: TGTGCCAGCAGTTACTCGGAAGTGAAGACTGAAGCTTTCTTT.

The table lists this clonotype with a few counts. The chain is built from TRBV12-3 or TRBV12-4 and TRBJ2-1; unclear D gene. CDR3 length equals 12 residues. Deletions cut 6 bases from V and 6 bases from J, with 9 bases between. As DNA, the CDR3 is TGTGCCAGCAGCTCCACCCCCAATGAGCAGTTCTTC. Translated, it gives CASSSTPNEQFF.

This rearrangement joins TRBV4-2 to TRBJ2-7; the match to TRBD2 covers 8 bases. CDR1 LGHNA and CDR2 YNFKEQ come from the germline V gene. The CDR3 extends over 16 amino acids. V dropped 4 bases and J dropped 6; count of bases not matched to a gene: 14. The CDR3 DNA is TGTGCCAGCAGCCCAGCGGGAGAATTCCCCTACTTCGAGCAGTACTTC. Encoded protein: CASSPAGEFPYFEQYF.